Included here is one T cell receptor (beta chain) sequence, with context. Each patient's relapse followed autologous stem cell transplantation, and brentuximab vedotin exposure varied. This entry belongs to a study of PD-1 blockade in classical Hodgkin lymphoma. In germline, CDR1 is MRHNA, CDR2 SNTAGT. This CDR3 region has 10 residues. Deletions cut 5 bases from V and 5 bases from J, with 4 bases between. Measured with immunoSEQ multiplex PCR; TCRdb has only the in-frame clones, and not every one. The sample lists about 100,000 clones, around four fifths occurring once. The chain is built from TRBV6-4 and TRBJ2-7; D not resolved. The input for sequencing was peripheral blood mononuclear cells (PBMCs), taken at baseline. The TCR comes from a human donor with classical Hodgkin lymphoma. The CDR3 coding sequence is TGTGCCAGCAGTCCCAACGAGCAGTACTTC. This translates into CASSPNEQYF.